The present TCR beta chain was sequenced within a study of cytomegalovirus exposure and HLA in healthy donors. The CDR3 contains 14 residues. Germline CDR1 PRHDT, CDR2 FYEKMQ (reference sequence). Losses at the gene ends were 5 bases for V and 7 bases for J; bases not matched to a gene: 5. The PCR ran on 60 Vbeta and 13 Jbeta primers. Measured with immunoSEQ multiplex PCR; TCRdb has only the in-frame clones, and not every one. The sample records some 150,000 clones, approximately 84% being singletons. Sequenced: PBMCs. The chain has TRBV13 and TRBJ1-6; 7 positions agree with TRBD1. The sequence was collected from a woman between 18 and 29 years old in good health and CMV-seronegative. CDR3 DNA sequence: TGTGCCAGCAGCCTGGGGACAGCGAATTCACCCCTCCACTTT. Protein product: CASSLGTANSPLHF.